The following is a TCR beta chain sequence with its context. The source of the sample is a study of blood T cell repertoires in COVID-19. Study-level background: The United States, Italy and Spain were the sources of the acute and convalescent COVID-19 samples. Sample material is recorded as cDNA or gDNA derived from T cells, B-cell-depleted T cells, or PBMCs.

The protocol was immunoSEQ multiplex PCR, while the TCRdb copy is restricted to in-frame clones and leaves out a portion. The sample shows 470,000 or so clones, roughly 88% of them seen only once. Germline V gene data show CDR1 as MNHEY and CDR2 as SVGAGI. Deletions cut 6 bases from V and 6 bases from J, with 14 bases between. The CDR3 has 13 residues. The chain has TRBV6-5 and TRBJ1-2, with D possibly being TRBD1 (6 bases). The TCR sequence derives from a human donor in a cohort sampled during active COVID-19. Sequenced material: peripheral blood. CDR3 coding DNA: TGTGCCAGCAGCTGGGGGCGGATTGATGGCTACACCTTC. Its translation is CASSWGRIDGYTF.